The 27 T cell receptor beta chains below all came from one sample that was sequenced in a study of T-cell memory formation after mild COVID-19. Via MiXCR, TCRdb re-called the 5' RACE reads, giving one row per CDR3 protein. The sample includes around 310,000 distinct CDR3 sequences, 20% to 25% of them seen just once. The specimen sequenced was PBMCs or a T cell subset sorted from them (not recorded which). These receptors all stem from a man younger than 30 who had mild COVID-19 (a few samples of this study predate the infection). Cell type and time point are not known.

The genes are TRBV10-3 and TRBJ1-4; D not resolved. V was clipped by 0 bases and J by 5 bases, with 10 bases between them. Germline V gene sequence: CDR1 ENHRY, CDR2 SYGVKD. This CDR3 is 15 amino acids long. The CDR3 DNA sequence: TGTGCCATCAGTGAGTCCGGGGATCAAAATGAAAAACTGTTTTTT. It is translated as CAISESGDQNEKLFF.

The V call is TRBV11-2, the J call TRBJ1-2; D not resolved. Between the trimmed V and J ends, which lost 4 bases and 7 bases, there was a span of 19 bases. CDR1 is SGHAT, CDR2 FQNNGV, per germline. The CDR3 contains 15 residues. The CDR3, as DNA: TGTGCCAGCAGCTGGCTTCTGGGAGGGCTGAGTGGCTACACCTTC. This encodes CASSWLLGGLSGYTF.

DNA for the CDR3: TGTGCCAGCAGTCGGGACGGGAACACTGAAGCTTTCTTT. This translates into CASSRDGNTEAFF. V gene TRBV4-2 combines with J gene TRBJ1-1; TRBD1 might be the D (5 bases). The CDR3 sequence is 13 residues long. Germline-derived CDR1 and CDR2 are LGHNA and YNFKEQ. Trimming took off 6 bases at V and 1 base at J, with 9 bases between the two ends.

The chain recombines TRBV7-2 with TRBJ2-5, with 8 bases matching TRBD2. The J segment lost 5 bases and the V segment lost 5 bases, leaving 7 bases of the junction unmatched. The CDR3 extends over 14 amino acids. CDR1 is SGHTA and CDR2 is FQGNSA in the germline V gene. CDR3 loop: CASSRGGSGETQYF. CDR3 bases: TGTGCCAGCAGCCGGGGGGGGTCAGGGGAGACCCAGTACTTC. The whole variable domain, remainder taken from reference TRBV7-2 and TRBJ2-5, is GAGVSQSPSNKVTEKGKDVELRCDPISGHTALYWYRQSLGQGLEFLIYFQGNSAPDKSGLPSDRFSAERTGGSVSTLTIQRTQQEDSAVYLCASSRGGSGETQYFGPGTRLLVL.

This rearrangement joins TRBV4-3 to TRBJ2-2; 7 nucleotides line up with TRBD1. Germline CDR1 and CDR2: LGHNA and YSLEER. The V gene end was trimmed by 1 base and the J gene end by 4 bases; junction bases not matched to a gene: 6. The CDR3 is made up of 16 amino acids. CDR3 sequence (DNA): TGCGCCAGCAGCCAAGTTTTAAGGACAGGCACCGGGGAGCTGTTTTTT. Residues: CASSQVLRTGTGELFF.

The sample holds a few counts of this clonotype. The rearrangement uses TRBV16 and TRBJ1-1; TRBD1 might be the D (5 bases). The CDR3 loop spans 15 amino acids. The ends were cut back, 3 bases at V and 6 bases at J, with 17 bases in the middle. CDR1 is KGHSY and CDR2 is FQNENV in the germline V gene. The CDR3 DNA sequence: TGTGCCAGCAGCCAGACCCGGGGGGATATGTCTGAAGCTTTCTTT. It encodes CASSQTRGDMSEAFF.

This clonotype was detected only a few times. The CDR3 sequence: CSARLRPDAQDEQFF. CDR3 DNA: TGCAGTGCTAGGCTCCGGCCGGACGCCCAGGATGAGCAGTTCTTC. This chain links TRBV20-1 with TRBJ2-1; no firm D call. V dropped 3 bases and J dropped 8 bases, with 20 bases sitting between them. This CDR3 has 15 residues. The germline V gene has CDR1 DFQATT and CDR2 SNEGSKA (reference sequence).

This sequence joins TRBV5-1 and TRBJ1-1; 7 bases are shared with TRBD1. V shed 4 bases and J 5 bases; nucleotides not matched to a gene: 5. The CDR3 has 13 residues. From germline, CDR1 is SGHRS and CDR2 YFSETQ. CDR3 protein: CASSLRGWTEAFF. CDR3 sequence (DNA): TGCGCCAGCAGCCTCAGGGGGTGGACTGAAGCTTTCTTT.

This rearrangement joins TRBV4-2 to TRBJ1-5; D gene uncertain. The germline CDR1 and CDR2 sequences are LGHNA and YNFKEQ. V was clipped by 4 bases and J by 8 bases, with 6 bases between them. The CDR3 totals 11 residues. The CDR3 DNA sequence: TGTGCCAGCAGCCCGGAAGAGCCCCAGCATTTT. Amino acid sequence: CASSPEEPQHF.

This chain uses TRBV6-2 or TRBV6-3 with TRBJ2-7, with TRBD2 matching over 12 bases. The V gene's germline CDR1 is MNHEY and CDR2 SVGEGT. This CDR3 region has 17 residues. The V gene end was trimmed by 5 bases and the J gene end by 4 bases; junction bases not matched to a gene: 12. CDR3: CASSHRTSGALGYEQYV. Written as DNA, the CDR3 is TGTGCCAGCAGTCACCGGACTAGCGGGGCCCTTGGTTACGAGCAGTACGTC.

The rearrangement links TRBV7-2 to TRBJ2-5; 10 positions agree with TRBD1. V lost 5 bases and J lost 4; bases outside the gene matches: 7. CDR3 length equals 15 residues. The germline CDR1 and CDR2 sequences are SGHTA and FQGNSA. This CDR3 is CASSARQGAGETQYF. Written as DNA, the CDR3 is TGTGCCAGCAGCGCCCGACAGGGGGCTGGAGAGACCCAGTACTTC.

This chain links TRBV10-3 with TRBJ1-6; maybe TRBD1 (5 bases). From germline, CDR1 is ENHRY and CDR2 SYGVKD. With 6 bases removed from V and 4 bases from J, the gap between germline ends came to 16 bases. The length of the CDR3 is 16 residues. CDR3 coding DNA: TGTGCCATCAGGGACCCAAGACAGACTTATAATTCACCCCTCCACTTT. Protein sequence: CAIRDPRQTYNSPLHF.

The rearrangement joins TRBV5-1 to TRBJ2-1; 11 bases are shared with TRBD2. J lost 7 bases, V lost 4 bases, and 10 bases had no gene match. Germline V lookup: CDR1 SGHRS, CDR2 YFSETQ. The CDR3 is 16 residues long. The CDR3 spells CASSPQTSGGWNEQFF. The CDR3 DNA is TGCGCCAGCAGCCCCCAAACTAGCGGGGGATGGAATGAGCAGTTCTTC.

Remarks on this clonotype: A read error may account for a junction end that differs from germline. For the CDR3, the DNA is TGCAGTGCGTCTCAGGGGACTAGTCAAGGGACCCAGTACTTC. Residues: CSASQGTSQGTQYF. The chain joins TRBV20-1 to TRBJ2-5; 8 bases are a match to TRBD2. Germline V CDR1 and CDR2: DFQATT, SNEGSKA (reference sequence). The CDR3 has 14 residues.

The gene calls are TRBV6-6 and TRBJ2-2; 7 bases fit TRBD1. Germline CDR1 reads MNHNY; CDR2 reads SVGAGI (reference sequence). J gave up 2 bases and V 2 bases, and 5 bases lay outside the gene matches. The CDR3 has 16 residues. CDR3 bases: TGTGCCAGCAGTTACCCTGGGACAGCCAACACCGGGGAGCTGTTTTTT. This encodes CASSYPGTANTGELFF.

This clonotype was recorded once. The chain uses TRBV6-1 and TRBJ2-7; D unclear. V was shortened by 1 base and J by 3 bases, with 13 bases between the two germline ends. CDR1 and CDR2 (germline): MNHNS, SASEGT. The CDR3 covers 15 residues. The CDR3 reads CASSEVVRGSYEQYV. The CDR3 DNA reads TGTGCCAGCAGTGAAGTGGTTCGCGGAAGCTACGAGCAGTACGTC.

The V gene is TRBV12-3 or TRBV12-4, the J gene TRBJ2-4; maybe TRBD1 (7 bases). Between the trimmed V and J ends, which lost 7 bases and 0 bases, there was a span of 22 bases. The CDR3 consists of 18 residues. The CDR3 region is CASKGGPGGGIAKNIQYF. The CDR3 coding sequence is TGTGCCAGCAAAGGGGGCCCAGGAGGGGGGATAGCCAAAAACATTCAGTACTTC.

This sequence joins TRBV29-1 and TRBJ2-7; D unclear. The CDR3 is made up of 14 amino acids. V gave up 6 bases and J gave up 3 bases, with 18 bases separating them. Germline CDR1 is SQVTM and CDR2 is ANQGSEA. CDR3 residues: CSVNRAKVCYEQYV. The CDR3 nucleotides read TGCAGCGTCAATCGCGCGAAAGTCTGCTACGAGCAGTACGTC.

V and J are TRBV7-9 and TRBJ1-5, with 10 bases matching TRBD1. In germline, CDR1 is SEHNR, CDR2 FQNEAQ (reference sequence). The CDR3 has 15 amino acids. V lost 5 bases to trimming and J lost 4 bases; unmatched junction nucleotides: 5. The CDR3 loop reads CASSPSGQGNQPQHF. The CDR3 DNA reads TGTGCCAGCAGCCCTTCGGGACAGGGGAATCAGCCCCAGCATTTT.

This clonotype was seen a few times. The chain recombines TRBV7-9 with TRBJ2-1, with a possible D match to TRBD1 (6 bases). Per the germline V gene, CDR1 is SEHNR and CDR2 is FQNEAQ (reference sequence). The CDR3 totals 15 residues. The V end was cut by 8 bases, the J end by 6 bases, with 20 bases between. CDR3 nucleotides: TGTGCCAGCGTCCGGGACACCACCCTTGGCAATGAGCAGTTCTTC. Encoded protein: CASVRDTTLGNEQFF.

This clonotype was found a few times. The chain is built from TRBV27 and TRBJ2-3; the match to TRBD2 covers 7 bases. Germline V CDR1 and CDR2: MNHEY, SMNVEV (reference sequence). The junction had 6 bases not matched to a gene; V was cut back by 4 bases and J by 5 bases. The CDR3 consists of 14 residues. Here the CDR3 DNA reads TGTGCCAGCAGTTCAATGGCGGGGGTAGATACGCAGTATTTT. As protein: CASSSMAGVDTQYF.

This clonotype has just a few counts. The chain employs TRBV29-1 and TRBJ2-3, with D maybe TRBD1 (6 bases). V lost 3 bases to trimming and J lost 1 base, with 8 bases between them. Per the germline V gene, CDR1 is SQVTM and CDR2 is ANQGSEA. The CDR3 covers 13 residues. DNA of the CDR3: TGCAGCGTTGATTCAGGGGGCACAGATACGCAGTATTTT. Protein: CSVDSGGTDTQYF.

On this clonotype itself: One end of the junction is discordant with germline, which a read error may explain. The chain joins TRBV7-8 to TRBJ1-5; possible D gene TRBD1, 5 bases. The CDR3 totals 14 residues. CDR1 SGHVS and CDR2 FQNEAQ come from the germline V gene. This chain's CDR3 is CASSLLQGNQPKHF. CDR3 coding DNA: TGTGCCAGCAGCTTACTTCAGGGCAATCAGCCCAAGCATTTT. The full variable domain, completed using reference TRBV7-8 and TRBJ1-5, is GAGVSQSPRYKVAKRGQDVALRCDPISGHVSLFWYQQALGQGPEFLTYFQNEAQLDKSGLPSDRFFAERPEGSVSTLKIQRTQQEDSAVYLCASSLLQGNQPKHFGDGTRLSIL.

The V call is TRBV12-3 or TRBV12-4, the J call TRBJ1-3, with D unclear. V was shortened by 2 bases and J by 8 bases, with 16 bases between the two germline ends. The CDR3 is made up of 15 amino acids. CDR3 DNA: TGTGCCAGCAGTTTATGGTTCAAGGGCCAGCACACCATATATTTT. It is translated as CASSLWFKGQHTIYF.

The V call is TRBV12-3 or TRBV12-4, the J call TRBJ1-3, with no clear D. The CDR3 has 14 residues. V gave up 3 bases and J gave up 2 bases, with 8 bases separating them. The CDR3 DNA is TGTGCCAGCAGTTTGATACCGACTGGAAACACCATATATTTT. The encoded protein is CASSLIPTGNTIYF.

This clonotype has a count of ten or more. V and J are TRBV18 and TRBJ2-3, with a possible D match to TRBD1 (6 bases). V was pared by 0 bases and J by 5 bases, with 9 bases between. Germline CDR1 and CDR2: KGHSH and LQKENI. This CDR3 region has 14 residues. The DNA for the CDR3 is TGTGCCAGCTCACCACCCGAGGGGGTAGATACGCAGTATTTT. Amino acid sequence: CASSPPEGVDTQYF. The entire variable domain, with the rest obtained from reference TRBV18 and TRBJ2-3, is as follows: NAGVMQNPRHLVRRRGQEARLRCSPMKGHSHVYWYRQLPEEGLKFMVYLQKENIIDESGMPKERFSAEFPKEGPSILRIQQVVRGDSAAYFCASSPPEGVDTQYFGPGTRLTVL.

This clonotype was observed many times. The gene calls are TRBV4-1 and TRBJ1-1, with D possibly matching TRBD1 (6 bases). Per the germline V gene, CDR1 is MGHRA and CDR2 is YSYEKL. The CDR3 has 13 amino acids. With 0 bases removed from V and 11 bases from J, the gap between germline ends came to 13 bases. CDR3 DNA: TGCGCCAGCAGCCAAGAGAGGCAGGGGAGGGCTTTCTTT. Protein product: CASSQERQGRAFF.